The 15 T cell receptor beta chains given below trace back to one sample, sequenced in a study of T-cell memory formation after mild COVID-19. Each CDR3 protein gets one entry after TCRdb re-called the 5' RACE reads with MiXCR. The sample shows 450,000 or so distinct CDR3 sequences, around 27% of them seen only once. The sequencing sample was made of PBMCs or a T cell subset sorted from them (not recorded which). Every receptor here comes from an adult woman who had mild COVID-19 (a few samples of this study predate the infection). Cell type and time point are not known.

This chain connects TRBV5-1 to TRBJ2-1, with 10 bases identical to TRBD2. The CDR3 totals 13 residues. Germline V CDR1 and CDR2: SGHRS, YFSETQ. The V segment lost 3 bases and the J segment 10 bases; nucleotides outside the gene matches: 4. The CDR3 spells CASSWTSGREQFF. The CDR3 nucleotides are TGCGCCAGCAGCTGGACTAGCGGCCGGGAGCAGTTCTTC. Drawing the rest from reference TRBV5-1 and TRBJ2-1, the complete variable domain is KAGVTQTPRYLIKTRGQQVTLSCSPISGHRSVSWYQQTPGQGLQFLFEYFSETQRNKGNFPGRFSGRQFSNSRSEMNVSTLELGDSALYLCASSWTSGREQFFGPGTRLTVL.

This clonotype was seen a few times. The chain recombines TRBV6-2 or TRBV6-3 with TRBJ1-5; perhaps TRBD1 as D (5 bases). Germline values: CDR1 MNHEY, CDR2 SVGEGT. Deletions cut 5 bases from V and 0 bases from J, with 11 bases between. The CDR3 sequence is 15 residues long. This CDR3 reads CASSPWDSSNQPQHF. In DNA form, the CDR3 reads TGTGCCAGCAGTCCTTGGGACTCTAGCAATCAGCCCCAGCATTTT.

This chain uses TRBV4-3 with TRBJ2-3; no definite D call. Germline-derived CDR1 and CDR2 are LGHNA and YSLEER. The CDR3 has 15 residues. V lost 2 bases and J lost 2, with 11 bases in between. As DNA, the CDR3 is TGCGCCAGCAGCCAAATCGGGCTTGCCACAGATACGCAGTATTTT. Its protein is CASSQIGLATDTQYF.

This clonotype was detected a few times. The V and J genes are TRBV5-6 and TRBJ1-1; a weak D match, TRBD1 (5 bases). Germline V gives CDR1 SGHDT, CDR2 YYEEEE. The CDR3 runs to 15 residues. With 5 bases removed from V and 0 bases from J, the gap between germline ends came to 14 bases. The CDR3 DNA reads as TGTGCCAGCAGTTCTCGACAGACATTGAACACTGAAGCTTTCTTT. Protein sequence: CASSSRQTLNTEAFF.

This clonotype came up a few times. The chain is built from TRBV20-1 and TRBJ2-7; 9 nucleotides line up with TRBD1. The V and J ends lost 6 bases and 0 bases, in that order; junction bases with no gene match: 12. Looked up from germline, CDR1 is DFQATT and CDR2 is SNEGSKA (reference sequence). This CDR3 has 16 amino acids. The DNA for the CDR3 is TGCAGTGCAGACGGATCGGGACAGGGCCTCTCCTACGAGCAGTACTTC. Translation: CSADGSGQGLSYEQYF.

At least ten counts were recorded for this clonotype. The J gene is TRBJ2-1, the V gene TRBV6-2 or TRBV6-3, with D possibly matching TRBD1 (7 bases). This CDR3 is built from 15 residues. Trimming removed 6 bases from V and 3 bases from J, with 15 bases in between. The germline V gene has CDR1 MNHEY and CDR2 SVGEGT. For the CDR3, the DNA is TGTGCCAGCAGAAAGGAGGGGGCCAACTACAATGAGCAGTTCTTC. This sequence encodes CASRKEGANYNEQFF.

The chain links TRBV4-3 to TRBJ2-7; D remains unclear. Germline lookup yields CDR1 LGHNA and CDR2 YSLEER. Trimming pared 2 bases from V and 1 base from J, leaving 9 bases between. CDR3 length: 14 amino acids. The DNA of the CDR3 is TGCGCCAGCAGCCAACTCCTCCTTTCCTACGAGCAGTACTTC. It specifies CASSQLLLSYEQYF.

This clonotype has a handful of counts. The J gene is TRBJ2-3, the V gene TRBV5-1; TRBD2 aligns across 9 bases. The V gene's germline CDR1 is SGHRS and CDR2 YFSETQ. The CDR3 contains 16 residues. With V trimmed by 1 base and J by 2 bases, 5 bases remained unmatched. The CDR3 is CASSLTLAGPTDTQYF. CDR3 nucleotide sequence: TGCGCCAGCAGCTTGACACTAGCGGGCCCCACAGATACGCAGTATTTT.

This rearrangement joins TRBV20-1 to TRBJ1-2, with D possibly TRBD1 on 5 matching bases. The V end was cut by 7 bases, the J end by 8 bases, with 17 bases between. Germline V gene sequence: CDR1 DFQATT, CDR2 SNEGSKA (reference sequence). The CDR3 covers 12 residues. The CDR3 region has the DNA TGCAGTGGGAGCGGGGGGGTGCGAGGCTACACCTTC. Amino acid sequence: CSGSGGVRGYTF.

V usage is TRBV11-2 and J usage is TRBJ2-5, with 12 bases matching TRBD2. Germline V gene sequence: CDR1 SGHAT, CDR2 FQNNGV. This CDR3 region has 17 residues. The J segment lost 5 bases and the V segment lost 5 bases, leaving 12 bases of the junction unmatched. CDR3 residues: CASSESPSGRDVETQYF. CDR3 sequence (DNA): TGTGCCAGCAGCGAGAGTCCTAGCGGGAGGGATGTGGAGACCCAGTACTTC.

This chain connects TRBV7-2 to TRBJ2-3, with 8 bases matching TRBD1. The CDR3 has 16 amino acids. Germline assignment: CDR1 SGHTA and CDR2 FQGNSA. The ends lost 2 bases at V and 4 bases at J; junction bases unmatched: 8. The CDR3, as DNA: TGTGCCAGCAGCTTACGACAGGCAGGGGGCGCAGATACGCAGTATTTT. Translating gives CASSLRQAGGADTQYF.

There are a few counts of this clonotype. The J gene is TRBJ2-1, the V gene TRBV18; 10 positions agree with TRBD1. Trimming removed 3 bases from V and 6 bases from J; junction bases left unmatched: 5. Germline CDR1 reads KGHSH; CDR2 reads LQKENI. The CDR3 consists of 15 residues. The CDR3 bases are TGTGCCAGCTCACCCGACAGGGGGCGCGTCAATGAGCAGTTCTTC. It translates to CASSPDRGRVNEQFF.

The J gene is TRBJ2-5, the V gene TRBV11-3, with D tentatively TRBD1 (5 bases). This CDR3 contains 12 residues. From germline, CDR1 is SGHNT and CDR2 YENEEA. The V end was cut by 7 bases, the J end by 6 bases, with 12 bases between. The CDR3 reads CASNQQGKTQYF. In nucleotides, the CDR3 is TGTGCCAGCAACCAGCAGGGAAAGACCCAGTACTTC.

The sample holds a few counts of this clonotype. The chain employs TRBV5-1 and TRBJ1-1; D ambiguous. Trimming removed 4 bases at V and 1 base at J, with 14 bases between. This CDR3 comprises 15 residues. From germline, CDR1 is SGHRS and CDR2 YFSETQ. The CDR3 spells CASSLGPSGNTEAFF. DNA of the CDR3: TGCGCCAGCAGCCTCGGGCCATCTGGGAACACTGAAGCTTTCTTT.

This clonotype was found a few times. The genes are TRBV9 and TRBJ2-1; 7 bases are shared with TRBD2. CDR3 size: 16 residues. Germline V gene sequence: CDR1 SGDLS, CDR2 YYNGEE. V gave up 2 bases and J gave up 0 bases; unmatched junction bases: 5. The CDR3 loop reads CASSVGGGSSYNEQFF. In DNA, the CDR3 is TGTGCCAGCAGCGTTGGCGGGGGAAGCTCCTACAATGAGCAGTTCTTC.